This T cell receptor beta chain was recorded in a study of blood T cell repertoires in COVID-19. Study-level background: Both acute and convalescent COVID-19 samples were obtained from the United States, Italy and Spain. T cells, B-cell-depleted T cells, or PBMCs supplied cDNA or gDNA.

Per the study methods: Researchers report that nucleated cell counts were estimated from reference gene primer amplification. TCRdb's table, derived via immunoSEQ multiplex PCR, lists solely in-frame clones and lacks some. The DNA gave D and trimming, while V, J and clone size come from that table. Here the sample spans 130,000 or so clones, about 89% being singletons. Germline V gene lookup returns CDR1 SGHVS and CDR2 FQNEAQ. Deletions cut 4 bases from V and 8 bases from J, with 17 bases between. The CDR3 consists of 14 residues. Enrolment of Seattle patients took place during active infection, and they were followed longitudinally. This clone was found a few times.

The specimen was peripheral blood. This chain links TRBV7-8 with TRBJ1-2; possibly TRBD1 for D (5 bases). The TCR sequence derives from a man in his fifties or sixties with COVID-19, enrolled during active disease. The CDR3 DNA is TGTGCCAGCAGCTACCCCGGGGGGGGAAACGGCTACACCTTC. Translating it yields CASSYPGGGNGYTF.